The 12 T cell receptor beta chains reported below all come from one sample, sequenced in a study of T cell responses to AZD1222 COVID-19 vaccine. Clones were read by immunoSEQ multiplex PCR, and TCRdb kept only the in-frame ones, dropping some. The sample records 150,000 to 200,000 clones, approximately 93% being singletons. Sequencing was performed on peripheral blood, taken on day 0 of AZD1222 vaccination. The receptors were gathered from an adult in good health.

The J gene is TRBJ2-1, the V gene TRBV4-1; maybe TRBD1 (5 bases). Germline V lookup: CDR1 MGHRA, CDR2 YSYEKL. CDR3 size: 15 residues. Trimming stripped 1 base from V and 0 bases from J, with 7 bases between. The CDR3 nucleotides read TGCGCCAGCAGCCAAGGTACAGGCTCCTACAATGAGCAGTTCTTC. Its translation is CASSQGTGSYNEQFF.

The rearrangement uses TRBV2 and TRBJ2-2; D not resolved. The CDR3 runs to 11 residues. Germline V gives CDR1 SNHLY, CDR2 FYNNEI. The V end lost 3 bases, the J end lost 8 bases, and 4 bases lay between the germline ends. CDR3 nucleotide sequence: TGTGCCAGCAGTGAGAGGGGGGAGCTGTTTTTT. It encodes CASSERGELFF.

The V call is TRBV7-2, the J call TRBJ1-6; TRBD1 matches at 7 bases. This CDR3 contains 16 residues. CDR1 SGHTA and CDR2 FQGNSA come from the germline V gene. V shed 1 base, J shed 8 bases, and the junction held 8 bases outside the gene matches. CDR3 sequence: CASSLGGTAHHSPLHF. The CDR3 bases are TGTGCCAGCAGCTTAGGAGGGACAGCCCATCATTCACCCCTCCACTTT.

This clone was observed once. V gene TRBV6-1 combines with J gene TRBJ1-5; D ambiguous. The CDR3 runs to 16 residues. The V gene's germline CDR1 is MNHNS and CDR2 SASEGT. Trimming removed 3 bases from V and 6 bases from J, with 18 bases in between. The CDR3 DNA reads TGTGCCAGCAGTGACTTACGAACCTTCGGTACTCAGCCCCAGCATTTT. Amino acid sequence: CASSDLRTFGTQPQHF.

With respect to this clone: The sample has other DNA sequences that encode this CDR3 too. The chain couples TRBV20-1 to TRBJ2-1; unclear D gene. From germline, CDR1 is DFQATT and CDR2 SNEGSKA (reference sequence). The CDR3 consists of 11 residues. Trimming removed 2 bases at V and 7 bases at J, with 6 bases between. The CDR3 sequence is CSARLENEQFF. The CDR3 DNA follows: TGCAGTGCTAGATTAGAAAATGAGCAGTTCTTC.

The rearrangement links TRBV7-9 to TRBJ2-1, with no clear D. V was cut by 7 bases and J by 4 bases, with 8 bases left in between. Looked up from germline, CDR1 is SEHNR and CDR2 is FQNEAQ (reference sequence). The CDR3 covers 12 residues. Here the CDR3 DNA reads TGTGCCAGCACAAGTAGTTACAATGAGCAGTTCTTC. It encodes CASTSSYNEQFF.

The genes are TRBV18 and TRBJ1-1; D not certain. CDR3 size: 15 residues. CDR1 is KGHSH and CDR2 is LQKENI in the germline V gene. V was trimmed by 0 bases and J by 4 bases, leaving 12 bases between them. The chain's CDR3 is CASSPPNLPRTEAFF. As DNA, the CDR3 is TGTGCCAGCTCACCACCTAACCTTCCACGCACTGAAGCTTTCTTT.

The chain carries TRBV18 and TRBJ1-1; D is unresolved. V dropped 5 bases and J dropped 7 bases, with 14 bases sitting between them. This CDR3 contains 13 residues. CDR1 KGHSH and CDR2 LQKENI come from the germline V gene. This CDR3 reads CASSVSVADEAFF. CDR3 DNA sequence: TGTGCCAGCTCAGTGAGTGTAGCAGATGAAGCTTTCTTT.

The chain recombines TRBV10-3 with TRBJ2-1; 11 bases are a match to TRBD1. Trimming removed 3 bases from V and 13 bases from J; junction bases left unmatched: 8. The CDR3 is 14 amino acids. CDR1 is ENHRY and CDR2 is SYGVKD in the germline V gene. DNA for the CDR3: TGTGCCATCAGTGATAGGACAGGGGGCAGGTTTCAGTTCTTC. This sequence encodes CAISDRTGGRFQFF.

This sequence joins TRBV10-3 and TRBJ1-6; 7 nucleotides line up with TRBD1. V was pared by 4 bases and J by 5 bases, with 8 bases of the junction left unmatched. The germline V gene encodes CDR1 ENHRY and CDR2 SYGVKD. The CDR3 consists of 16 residues. This CDR3 is CAISGTYGQDNSPLHF. CDR3 nucleotide sequence: TGTGCCATCAGTGGAACTTACGGACAGGATAATTCACCCCTCCACTTT.

The chain couples TRBV6-5 to TRBJ2-7; perhaps TRBD2 as D (7 bases). The CDR3 spans 16 residues. The germline V gene has CDR1 MNHEY and CDR2 SVGAGI. Trimming stripped 2 bases from V and 3 bases from J, with 17 bases between. The chain's CDR3 is CASSYPTVGGHYEQYF. DNA of the CDR3: TGTGCCAGCAGTTACCCCACGGTCGGGGGGCACTACGAGCAGTACTTC.

V gene TRBV18 combines with J gene TRBJ1-1; D is ambiguous. Germline CDR1 is KGHSH and CDR2 is LQKENI. V lost 3 bases to trimming and J lost 1 base, with 15 bases between them. The CDR3 consists of 16 residues. CDR3 in amino acids: CASSPPGSRANTEAFF. The DNA for the CDR3 is TGTGCCAGCTCACCTCCTGGATCAAGGGCGAACACTGAAGCTTTCTTT.